Listed here is a single TCR beta chain. It has no known antigen specificity. Qualities for individual bases were not recorded, and no much larger clone is one base off. The data were taken from a study of T cells after posttransplantation cyclophosphamide (TCRdb year 2016). Concerning the study at large: Using TRB sequencing, the study followed how the T cell repertoire reconstituted after myeloablative bone marrow transplantation in which posttransplantation cyclophosphamide served as GVHD prophylaxis. Antigen receptor sequencing was done on samples from 35 PTCy-treated patients and from under 20 related bone marrow donors of those patients. Blood from all 35 or so PTCy patients with 1-year posttransplant specimens was subjected to TRB sequencing. TRB sequencing was also done on up to roughly 3 additional blood samples from 2 to 5.2 years after transplant in 3 patients, and on pretransplant blood from 4 patients. Because TRA and TRB clonality correlated tightly in about 9 samples, the subsequent TCR analyses were limited to TRB only. Public TRB sequences were checked against a database of over 3,600 sequences associated with responses to pathogens, tumor antigens, self-antigens and alloantigens.

The CDR3 sequence holds 14 residues, the cysteine and phenylalanine included. The kept DNA is CDR3 alone, 42 bases in frame from the first base. Based on the germline V gene (reference sequence), the CDR1 and CDR2 sequences are SEHNR and FQNEAQ. V is shortened by 5 bases, J by 3 bases, and the region joining them spans 11 bases. The treatment or condition label on this specimen signifies: high-dose cyclophosphamide on days +3 and +4 as single-agent GVHD prophylaxis. Patients in the PTCy group got busulfan and fludarabine conditioning, a marrow graft from a related or unrelated donor, and cyclophosphamide on days +3 and +4. The PTCy-treated patients were enrolled in a prospective multi-institutional clinical trial. Peripheral blood and bone marrow mononuclear cells were isolated by Ficoll-Hypaque density centrifugation and cryopreserved. FACS on a FACSAria II was used to sort CD4+ and CD8+ T cells, including the naive and memory subsets.

Beyond this particular receptor, the publication reports: The TRB repertoires of T cells infiltrating skin or GI tract showed only limited overlap with the TRB repertoires of T cells in blood. At 1-2 months, donor-recipient similarity was low but rose over the first year, and the later blood repertoires were often dominated by donor CD8+ memory clones. Across approximately 45 patients, TRB clonality was highly associated with recipient CMV seropositivity and CMV reactivation, and diversity in PTCy patients was similar to diversity in CNI/methotrexate controls.

Genomic DNA was the input for TRB sequencing, which was run either with the immunoSEQ assay at survey resolution or with the hsTCRB kit. As for the original processing: The immunoSEQ software was used for initial read processing, and the LymphoSeq R package was used for repertoire analyses. For each TRB dataset, clonality was calculated as 1 minus normalized Shannon entropy, and the Gini coefficient was computed as well. To infer phenotypes in unsorted samples, TRB sequences from sorted subsets of the recipient or donor were mapped onto the unsorted samples of the same recipient. TCRdb carries this immuneACCESS record with in-frame sequences only. Its versions omit some clonotypes, under half of them owing to an unresolved V gene in the studies checked, with the rest unexplained. V and J calls and clone size are given by that table; D and trimming were obtained from the DNA. The sample table holds 30,000 to 45,000 clones, of which 78% were seen once. The top ten hold about 8% of the sample.

The rearranged chain carries TRBV7-9 and TRBJ1-3, with the D gene not confidently named. Sequencing used CD4+ T cells sorted from blood, obtained approximately 2,000 days after a stem cell transplant with posttransplant cyclophosphamide. This receptor was identified in a female patient aged 40 to 55 who received an allogeneic stem cell transplant from a related donor, was CMV-positive, and had no GVHD. Some T cells may derive from the graft donor when a transplant has been performed. The DNA sequence is as follows: TGTGCCAGCAGCCTACATCGGGTTGGAAACACCATATATTTT. The translation is CASSLHRVGNTIYF.